The 24 T cell receptor beta chains below come from one sample, sequenced in a study of T-cell memory formation after mild COVID-19. TCRdb redid the calling of the 5' RACE reads with MiXCR, one entry per CDR3 protein. The sample lists tens of thousands of distinct CDR3 sequences; about 15% were seen once. Sequences were obtained from PBMCs or a T cell subset sorted from them (not recorded which). These receptors all come from a man between 18 and 29 years old who had mild COVID-19 (a few samples of this study predate the infection). Cell type and time point are not known.

There are a few counts of this clonotype. The chain couples TRBV7-9 to TRBJ2-7; the D gene is possibly TRBD2 (6 bases). Trimming stripped 1 base from V and 3 bases from J, with 10 bases between. The CDR3 is 14 amino acids. Per germline, CDR1 SEHNR and CDR2 FQNEAQ (reference sequence). As DNA, the CDR3 is TGTGCCAGCAGCTTAGATGGAGGGGACTACGAGCAGTACTTC. This gives the protein CASSLDGGDYEQYF.

This clonotype is a singleton in its sample. V and J are TRBV7-9 and TRBJ2-5; no clear D. Germline CDR1 is SEHNR and CDR2 is FQNEAQ (reference sequence). Trimming shortened V by 5 bases and J by 2 bases, and 9 bases separated the two germline ends. The CDR3 has 13 amino acids. The DNA of the CDR3 is TGTGCCAGCAGCCCCGCCCCACAAGAGACCCAGTACTTC. As protein: CASSPAPQETQYF.

The chain combines TRBV18 with TRBJ1-3, with D unresolved. Trimming cost V 5 bases and J 4 bases, with 3 bases left between them. The CDR3 extends over 11 amino acids. The germline CDR1 and CDR2 sequences are KGHSH and LQKENI. CDR3 nucleotide sequence: TGTGCCAGCTCAAACGGAAACACCATATATTTT. Amino acid sequence: CASSNGNTIYF.

The gene calls are TRBV12-3 or TRBV12-4 and TRBJ2-1; the D gene is possibly TRBD1 (5 bases). The CDR3 loop spans 16 amino acids. Trimming left V 5 bases short and J 4 bases short, with 18 bases between. The CDR3 DNA sequence: TGTGCCAGCAGTACTCGACAGTCTCTCAGTTACAATGAGCAGTTCTTC. Protein: CASSTRQSLSYNEQFF.

This clonotype occurred many times. V gene TRBV19 combines with J gene TRBJ2-3; D is unresolved. V shed 2 bases and J shed 5 bases, with 8 bases lying between them. Germline CDR1 and CDR2: LNHDA and SQIVND (reference sequence). CDR3 length: 13 residues. The CDR3 coding sequence is TGTGCCAGTAGTATAAGGCCGCTAGATACGCAGTATTTT. This codes for CASSIRPLDTQYF. Using reference TRBV19 and TRBJ2-3 for the parts outside the CDR3, the full variable domain is DGGITQSPKYLFRKEGQNVTLSCEQNLNHDAMYWYRQDPGQGLRLIYYSQIVNDFQKGDIAEGYSVSREKKESFPLTVTSAQKNPTAFYLCASSIRPLDTQYFGPGTRLTVL.

The chain combines TRBV12-3 or TRBV12-4 with TRBJ2-2, with D perhaps matching TRBD1 (5 bases). The CDR3 totals 13 residues. V lost 7 bases, J lost 6 bases, and 12 bases lay in between. The CDR3 coding sequence is TGTGCCAGCACTCTACCGACAGCCGGGGAGCTGTTTTTT. It translates to CASTLPTAGELFF.

The sample holds a few counts of this clonotype. This chain links TRBV4-1 with TRBJ2-2; D possibly uses TRBD1 or TRBD2 (7 bases each). The germline gives CDR1 MGHRA, CDR2 YSYEKL. CDR3 length: 17 residues. V was shortened by 0 bases and J by 5 bases, with 16 bases between the two germline ends. The CDR3 DNA reads TGCGCCAGCAGCCAAGAGCAGGGAGGGGGCGGAACCGGGGAGCTGTTTTTT. This encodes CASSQEQGGGGTGELFF.

In its sample, this clonotype was seen a few times. The rearrangement uses TRBV9 and TRBJ2-3; no definite D call. The CDR3 is 14 amino acids. The germline V and J ends were trimmed by 4 bases and 4 bases, with 13 bases remaining between them. Per germline, CDR1 SGDLS and CDR2 YYNGEE. The CDR3 DNA sequence: TGTGCCAGCAGCTTGAGAAGAGAGGCAGATACGCAGTATTTT. The encoded protein is CASSLRREADTQYF.

This clonotype was detected a few times. Mismatch with germline at one junction end may stem from a read error. The chain joins TRBV7-9 to TRBJ2-5; weak D call: TRBD1 (6 bases). CDR1 and CDR2 from the germline V gene are SEHNR and FQNEAQ (reference sequence). The CDR3 totals 11 residues. This CDR3 reads CASSSDVRGNF. Here the CDR3 DNA reads TGTGCCAGCAGCTCTGATGTGAGGGGGAACTTC.

This chain links TRBV5-1 with TRBJ2-7, with TRBD2 matching over 7 bases. Germline loops: CDR1 SGHRS, CDR2 YFSETQ. The V and J ends lost 0 bases and 1 base, in that order; junction bases with no gene match: 4. The CDR3 covers 15 residues. The CDR3 region has the DNA TGCGCCAGCAGCTTGGAACTAGCGCCTTCCTACGAGCAGTACTTC. Residues: CASSLELAPSYEQYF.

This sequence joins TRBV6-5 and TRBJ1-1; D unclear. The V gene lost 0 bases and the J gene lost 5 bases, with 10 bases spanning the gap. The CDR3 consists of 14 residues. The germline gives CDR1 MNHEY, CDR2 SVGAGI. Here the CDR3 reads CASSYSGQDTEAFF. For the CDR3, the DNA is TGTGCCAGCAGTTACTCAGGGCAGGATACTGAAGCTTTCTTT.

This chain's CDR3 is CASSPKTRGPSYNEQFF. The CDR3 coding sequence is TGTGCCAGCAGCCCAAAAACTCGGGGCCCCTCCTACAATGAGCAGTTCTTC. The rearrangement uses TRBV7-2 and TRBJ2-1; D may correspond to TRBD1 or TRBD2 (5 bases each). The ends were cut back, 5 bases at V and 0 bases at J, with 17 bases in the middle. This CDR3 comprises 17 residues. Germline-derived CDR1 and CDR2 are SGHTA and FQGNSA.

DNA of the CDR3: TGTGCCACCAGCAGAGAAGACATGAGCATTCAGTACTTC. This gives the protein CATSREDMSIQYF. The chain is built from TRBV15 and TRBJ2-4; no definite D call. Trimming took off 0 bases at V and 9 bases at J, with 9 bases between the two ends. CDR1 LNHNV and CDR2 YYDKDF come from the germline V gene (reference sequence). The CDR3 is 13 amino acids.

The sample holds a few counts of this clonotype. The rearrangement uses TRBV4-1 and TRBJ2-7, with 8 nucleotides matching TRBD1. J was trimmed by 3 bases and V by 4 bases; bases with no gene match: 2. The CDR3 extends over 13 amino acids. The germline CDR1 and CDR2 sequences are MGHRA and YSYEKL. The CDR3 here is CASSRGQGYEQYF. The CDR3 DNA is TGCGCCAGCAGCCGCGGACAGGGCTACGAGCAGTACTTC.

This clonotype was seen at least ten times. The CDR3 DNA reads TGCAGTGCTGATGAGGGGCGCGACTATGGCTACACCTTC. Translated: CSADEGRDYGYTF. V is TRBV20-1 and J is TRBJ1-2; a possible D gene is TRBD1 (5 bases). Germline loops: CDR1 DFQATT, CDR2 SNEGSKA (reference sequence). Between the trimmed V and J ends, which lost 5 bases and 3 bases, there was a span of 13 bases. This CDR3 has 13 residues.

There are many counts of this clonotype. This sequence joins TRBV7-6 and TRBJ2-5; the D gene is possibly TRBD2 (6 bases). Germline V gene lookup returns CDR1 SGHVS and CDR2 FNYEAQ. V was pared by 5 bases and J by 2 bases, with 15 bases between. This CDR3 is built from 15 residues. CDR3 in amino acids: CASSNTRGTQETQYF. CDR3 nucleotides: TGTGCCAGCAGCAATACCCGCGGGACGCAAGAGACCCAGTACTTC.

This clonotype was picked up many times. The genes are TRBV30 and TRBJ1-1; D possibly corresponds to TRBD1 (5 bases). V lost 1 base, J lost 0 bases, and 12 bases lay in between. The CDR3 runs to 15 residues. Germline V CDR1 and CDR2: GTSNPN, SVGIG (reference sequence). The CDR3 region has the DNA TGTGCCTGGAGTGGGGGACTCCACATGAACACTGAAGCTTTCTTT. Encoded protein: CAWSGGLHMNTEAFF.

This clonotype was seen only a few times. The chain uses TRBV9 and TRBJ2-2; the D gene could be TRBD1 or TRBD2 (5 bases each). Germline V CDR1 and CDR2: SGDLS, YYNGEE. V was trimmed by 7 bases and J by 6 bases, leaving 16 bases between them. This CDR3 comprises 14 residues. The CDR3 protein is CASGGWSSAGELFF. CDR3 DNA: TGTGCCAGCGGGGGTTGGAGCTCCGCCGGGGAGCTGTTTTTT.

This clonotype was detected a few times. The V call is TRBV7-2, the J call TRBJ2-3; either TRBD1 or TRBD2 may supply D (6 bases each). CDR1 is SGHTA and CDR2 is FQGNSA in the germline V gene. The CDR3 spans 16 residues. V was clipped by 2 bases and J by 2 bases, with 14 bases between them. The chain's CDR3 is CASSLRGGTYTDTQYF. The DNA of the CDR3 is TGTGCCAGCAGCTTACGTGGGGGGACATACACAGATACGCAGTATTTT. The variable domain in full, completed from reference TRBV7-2 and TRBJ2-3, reads GAGVSQSPSNKVTEKGKDVELRCDPISGHTALYWYRQSLGQGLEFLIYFQGNSAPDKSGLPSDRFSAERTGGSVSTLTIQRTQQEDSAVYLCASSLRGGTYTDTQYFGPGTRLTVL.

The chain links TRBV5-6 to TRBJ2-2; the D gene is possibly TRBD1 (6 bases). The ends were cut back, 4 bases at V and 11 bases at J, with 12 bases in the middle. Germline CDR1 and CDR2: SGHDT and YYEEEE. There are 12 residues in the CDR3. The CDR3 here is CASSGLTGELFF. The DNA of the CDR3 is TGTGCCAGCAGCGGACTGACAGGAGAGCTGTTTTTT.

J is TRBJ2-1 and V is TRBV20-1, with 12 bases that match TRBD2. The CDR3 extends over 12 amino acids. CDR1 is DFQATT, CDR2 SNEGSKA, per germline (reference sequence). The CDR3 DNA reads TGCAGCCTAGCGGGGGGGCCTCAGGAGCAGTTCTTC. This encodes CSLAGGPQEQFF.

The chain uses TRBV7-2 and TRBJ2-7; 7 bases align to TRBD2. V lost 2 bases, J lost 5 bases, and 6 bases stayed unmatched. The CDR3 length is 14 residues. Germline assignment: CDR1 SGHTA and CDR2 FQGNSA. The CDR3 protein is CASSLLAGDHEQYF. The CDR3 nucleotides are TGTGCCAGCAGCTTACTTGCGGGGGACCACGAGCAGTACTTC.

The table lists this clonotype with a few counts. V is TRBV13 and J is TRBJ2-1, with TRBD2 as a possible D gene (5 bases). The ends were cut back, 0 bases at V and 3 bases at J, with 9 bases in the middle. Looked up from germline, CDR1 is PRHDT and CDR2 is FYEKMQ (reference sequence). The CDR3 covers 15 residues. CDR3 nucleotide sequence: TGTGCCAGCAGCTTAGGCGGGGTGAGCTACAATGAGCAGTTCTTC. Protein sequence: CASSLGGVSYNEQFF.

This clonotype appeared a few times. The chain has TRBV6-5 and TRBJ2-4, with 8 bases that match TRBD2. The CDR3 is 15 residues long. V trimming: 8 bases; J trimming: 0 bases; junction bases outside the gene matches: 6. Germline V gene lookup returns CDR1 MNHEY and CDR2 SVGAGI. The CDR3 DNA is TGTGCCAGCCGCGCGGGGGGTGGAGCCAAAAACATTCAGTACTTC. Amino acids: CASRAGGGAKNIQYF.